A single sample is the source of the 31 T cell receptor beta chains below, sequenced in a study of blood T cells in healthy people across ages. A second PCR of about 6 to 12 cycles used a sample-barcoded 5' primer and a J-beta primer mix. TCRdb recomputed calls from the 5' RACE reads with MiXCR, one row per CDR3 protein. The sample yields hundreds of thousands of distinct CDR3 sequences, roughly 64% seen once. Input material: blood. The receptors here all came from a man in his thirties or forties in good health.

The chain employs TRBV5-1 and TRBJ1-2; TRBD1 is a possible D gene (5 bases). CDR3 size: 13 residues. The V end lost 5 bases, the J end lost 1 base, and 9 bases lay between the germline ends. The germline gives CDR1 SGHRS, CDR2 YFSETQ. The CDR3 loop is CASRTDFNYGYTF. The CDR3 nucleotides read TGCGCCAGCAGGACAGATTTTAACTATGGCTACACCTTC.

The chain couples TRBV20-1 to TRBJ2-1; TRBD1 matches 9 bases. The CDR3 runs to 14 residues. Losses at the gene ends were 6 bases for V and 8 bases for J; bases not matched to a gene: 11. Germline CDR1 is DFQATT and CDR2 is SNEGSKA (reference sequence). The CDR3 DNA reads as TGCAGTGCCCCTGACAGGGGGTCTTCGGATGAGCAGTTCTTC. Its translation is CSAPDRGSSDEQFF.

The chain employs TRBV30 and TRBJ2-5; D may be TRBD1 or TRBD2 (5 bases each). The CDR3 length is 12 residues. CDR1 GTSNPN and CDR2 SVGIG come from the germline V gene (reference sequence). V was pared by 5 bases and J by 7 bases, with 14 bases between. The CDR3 sequence: CAWDQGVGTQYF. In nucleotides, the CDR3 is TGTGCCTGGGATCAGGGAGTGGGGACCCAGTACTTC.

This clonotype came up a few times. This chain links TRBV7-2 with TRBJ2-1; weak D call: TRBD1 (5 bases). The CDR3 covers 13 residues. Trimming removed 5 bases from V and 6 bases from J, with 11 bases in between. Germline CDR1 is SGHTA and CDR2 is FQGNSA. The CDR3 DNA sequence: TGTGCCAGCAGCCCCCAGGGAACCAATGAGCAGTTCTTC. It translates to CASSPQGTNEQFF.

The chain links TRBV18 to TRBJ1-1; weak D call: TRBD1 (5 bases). V was cut by 5 bases and J by 0 bases, with 10 bases left in between. Germline loops: CDR1 KGHSH, CDR2 LQKENI. The length of the CDR3 is 14 residues. CDR3 DNA sequence: TGTGCCAGCTCAGGTCGGGGCATGAACACTGAAGCTTTCTTT. Amino acids: CASSGRGMNTEAFF.

The chain is built from TRBV6-5 and TRBJ2-5; 7 bases are a match to TRBD1. Germline trimming cut 5 bases from V and 0 bases from J; bases unmatched to any gene: 6. CDR1 and CDR2 from the germline V gene are MNHEY and SVGAGI. The CDR3 spans 15 residues. The CDR3 loop reads CASSHEQGDQETQYF. The DNA for the CDR3 is TGTGCCAGCAGTCATGAGCAGGGGGACCAAGAGACCCAGTACTTC.

Turning to this clonotype: The junction departs from germline at one end; a sequencing error may be responsible. The chain employs TRBV9 and TRBJ2-1; 9 bases are a match to TRBD2. This CDR3 is 14 amino acids long. Germline CDR1 reads SGDLS; CDR2 reads YYNGEE. The CDR3 region is CASSSGSSHNEQFF. CDR3 DNA sequence: TGTGCCAGCAGTAGCGGGAGCTCCCACAATGAGCAGTTCTTC.

The chain links TRBV9 to TRBJ2-1, with 8 bases lining up with TRBD1. Germline CDR1 is SGDLS and CDR2 is YYNGEE. CDR3 length equals 16 residues. J gave up 5 bases and V 0 bases, and 7 bases lay outside the gene matches. The CDR3 nucleotides read TGTGCCAGCAGCGTAGGGGCAACAGGGGGTAACAATGAGCAGTTCTTC. It is translated as CASSVGATGGNNEQFF.

V is TRBV5-5 and J is TRBJ1-5; D call uncertain. Germline V lookup: CDR1 SGHKS, CDR2 YYEKEE (reference sequence). V lost 1 base and J lost 0, with 11 bases in between. This CDR3 comprises 16 residues. The CDR3 here is CASSLSFGYSNQPQHF. The DNA of the CDR3 is TGTGCCAGCAGCTTGTCATTCGGGTATAGCAATCAGCCCCAGCATTTT. Filled out from reference TRBV5-5 and TRBJ1-5, the complete variable domain reads DAGVTQSPTHLIKTRGQQVTLRCSPISGHKSVSWYQQVLGQGPQFIFQYYEKEERGRGNFPDRFSARQFPNYSSELNVNALLLGDSALYLCASSLSFGYSNQPQHFGDGTRLSIL.

This clonotype was counted many times. The chain uses TRBV25-1 and TRBJ2-3; D gene ambiguous. From germline, CDR1 is MGHDK and CDR2 SYGVNS. The CDR3 totals 12 residues. The V end lost 5 bases, the J end lost 2 bases, and 5 bases lay between the germline ends. For the CDR3, the DNA is TGTGCCAGCAGTACCCCCACAGATACGCAGTATTTT. It encodes CASSTPTDTQYF.

The rearrangement uses TRBV12-3 or TRBV12-4 and TRBJ1-6; no clear D gene. The CDR3 totals 14 residues. The ends were cut back, 10 bases at V and 9 bases at J, with 19 bases in the middle. DNA for the CDR3: TGTGCCACCGCCTATGGGGAGCGGGGTTCACCCCTCCACTTT. Encoded protein: CATAYGERGSPLHF.

This clonotype has only a few counts. The V gene is TRBV10-3, the J gene TRBJ2-5; 11 bases line up with TRBD1. The V segment lost 2 bases and the J segment 2 bases; nucleotides outside the gene matches: 1. Germline V gives CDR1 ENHRY, CDR2 SYGVKD. The CDR3 sequence is 15 residues long. CDR3 protein: CAISEGTGGQETQYF. The CDR3 nucleotides read TGTGCCATCAGTGAGGGGACAGGGGGTCAAGAGACCCAGTACTTC.

This chain links TRBV7-4 with TRBJ2-7, with unresolved D. Germline CDR1 reads SGHVT; CDR2 reads SQSDAQ. The CDR3 has 17 residues. V dropped 1 base and J dropped 0 bases, with 16 bases sitting between them. CDR3 bases: TGTGCCAGCAGCTTAGTGGGAAAACAGAGGAGCTCCTACGAGCAGTACTTC. Protein sequence: CASSLVGKQRSSYEQYF.

The CDR3 DNA reads as TGCGCCAGCAGCCAAGTCCTCGGAGAGAGCACAGATACGCAGTATTTT. Translation: CASSQVLGESTDTQYF. The chain uses TRBV4-3 and TRBJ2-3, with D unresolved. CDR1 is LGHNA and CDR2 is YSLEER in the germline V gene. The CDR3 is 16 amino acids. V was clipped by 1 base and J by 0 bases, with 11 bases between them.

The V and J genes are TRBV6-2 or TRBV6-3 and TRBJ2-1; the match to TRBD2 covers 11 bases. The CDR3 has 23 amino acids. Germline V gene sequence: CDR1 MNHEY, CDR2 SVGEGT. The junction had 27 bases not matched to a gene; V was cut back by 5 bases and J by 3 bases. In DNA, the CDR3 is TGTGCCAGCAGTCCCCGGGGTACTAGCGGGAGTACCCGATACCCCAGGAACTACAATGAGCAGTTCTTC. Its translation is CASSPRGTSGSTRYPRNYNEQFF.

This clonotype was observed a handful of times. This chain joins TRBV12-3 or TRBV12-4 and TRBJ1-2; 7 bases align to TRBD1. This CDR3 region has 14 residues. The J segment lost 3 bases and the V segment lost 0 bases, leaving 1 base of the junction unmatched. CDR3 amino acids: CASSLAGQYYGYTF. DNA of the CDR3: TGTGCCAGCAGTTTAGCGGGACAGTACTATGGCTACACCTTC.

This clonotype was detected only a few times. The chain employs TRBV7-2 and TRBJ2-1; perhaps D is TRBD1 or TRBD2 (6 bases each). With 1 base removed from V and 6 bases from J, the gap between germline ends came to 13 bases. Germline lookup yields CDR1 SGHTA and CDR2 FQGNSA. The CDR3 totals 15 residues. CDR3 in amino acids: CASSLVGGPGNEQFF. In nucleotides, the CDR3 is TGTGCCAGCAGCTTAGTTGGGGGGCCAGGCAATGAGCAGTTCTTC. Complete variable domain (other parts from reference TRBV7-2 and TRBJ2-1): GAGVSQSPSNKVTEKGKDVELRCDPISGHTALYWYRQSLGQGLEFLIYFQGNSAPDKSGLPSDRFSAERTGGSVSTLTIQRTQQEDSAVYLCASSLVGGPGNEQFFGPGTRLTVL.

V usage is TRBV24-1 and J usage is TRBJ2-3; no reliable D call. Germline loops: CDR1 KGHDR, CDR2 SFDVKD. The CDR3 runs to 15 residues. With 2 bases removed from V and 0 bases from J, the gap between germline ends came to 8 bases. CDR3 DNA sequence: TGTGCCACCAGTGATTCAAGAGTTAGCACAGATACGCAGTATTTT. As protein: CATSDSRVSTDTQYF.

This clonotype was picked up a small number of times. The CDR3 DNA is TGTGCCAGCAGCCGCACCGGGACTCCAACCTACAATGAGCAGTTCTTC. Encoded protein: CASSRTGTPTYNEQFF. The chain employs TRBV7-9 and TRBJ2-1, with TRBD2 as a possible D gene (6 bases). Trimming cost V 5 bases and J 2 bases, with 16 bases left between them. Germline lookup yields CDR1 SEHNR and CDR2 FQNEAQ (reference sequence). This CDR3 has 16 amino acids.

The chain links TRBV5-1 to TRBJ2-7; 8 nucleotides align to TRBD1. Unmatched junction bases numbered 5, after V lost 6 bases and J lost 0 bases. The CDR3 runs to 14 residues. CDR1 is SGHRS, CDR2 YFSETQ, per germline. CDR3 in DNA: TGCGCCAGCACCACCGGGACAGGCTCCTACGAGCAGTACTTC. Protein product: CASTTGTGSYEQYF.

The J gene is TRBJ2-1, the V gene TRBV20-1, with D possibly being TRBD2 (6 bases). V lost 6 bases and J 3 bases, leaving 9 bases between the germline ends. The CDR3 covers 12 residues. Germline assignment: CDR1 DFQATT and CDR2 SNEGSKA (reference sequence). The CDR3 is CSAGTFYNEQFF. The CDR3 DNA reads as TGCAGTGCCGGGACTTTCTACAATGAGCAGTTCTTC.

The J gene is TRBJ2-1, the V gene TRBV7-8; tentative D call: TRBD1 (5 bases). This CDR3 has 16 residues. Germline-derived CDR1 and CDR2 are SGHVS and FQNEAQ. Trimming took off 5 bases at V and 0 bases at J, with 14 bases between the two ends. The CDR3 nucleotides are TGTGCCAGCAGCGCCCGACAGCTAAGCTCCTACAATGAGCAGTTCTTC. This gives the protein CASSARQLSSYNEQFF.

This chain uses TRBV20-1 with TRBJ2-7; 9 nucleotides agree with TRBD1. Germline V lookup: CDR1 DFQATT, CDR2 SNEGSKA (reference sequence). The junction had 9 bases not matched to a gene; V was cut back by 0 bases and J by 3 bases. CDR3 size: 16 residues. In DNA form, the CDR3 reads TGCAGTGCTAGAGACATAAGGGACAGGGTATTCTACGAGCAGTACTTC. Translation: CSARDIRDRVFYEQYF.

This clonotype has only a few counts. The chain uses TRBV4-2 and TRBJ2-3; D is undetermined. This CDR3 is built from 13 residues. Between the trimmed V and J ends, which lost 1 base and 6 bases, there was a span of 8 bases. Germline CDR1 reads LGHNA; CDR2 reads YNFKEQ. This CDR3 reads CASSQGLLDTQYF. CDR3 nucleotides: TGTGCCAGCAGCCAAGGTCTTCTGGATACGCAGTATTTT.

The chain links TRBV27 to TRBJ1-1; 7 bases are a match to TRBD1. This CDR3 is built from 16 residues. Germline values: CDR1 MNHEY, CDR2 SMNVEV (reference sequence). The trim removed 3 bases at V and 3 bases at J, leaving 10 bases unmatched. The CDR3 nucleotides are TGTGCCAGCAGTTTTCTTGTCGGCAGGGGGGACACTGAAGCTTTCTTT. Translated: CASSFLVGRGDTEAFF.

Only a few counts were recorded for this clonotype. The V call is TRBV3-1, the J call TRBJ2-6; the match to TRBD2 covers 11 bases. Unmatched junction bases numbered 8, after V lost 3 bases and J lost 4 bases. The CDR3 has 18 residues. Germline V gene sequence: CDR1 LGHDT, CDR2 YNNKEL (reference sequence). CDR3 DNA sequence: TGTGCCAGCAGCCAGATACTAGCGGGAGCTTCCGGGGCCAACGTCCTGACTTTC. This sequence encodes CASSQILAGASGANVLTF.

The chain joins TRBV2 to TRBJ2-5; the D gene is possibly TRBD2 (7 bases). This CDR3 spans 15 amino acids. Trimming left V 6 bases short and J 6 bases short, with 20 bases between. The V gene's germline CDR1 is SNHLY and CDR2 FYNNEI. The CDR3, as DNA: TGTGCCAGCAGGACAGGACTAGGTGGGGGACAGACCCAGTACTTC. Translation gives CASRTGLGGGQTQYF.

This sequence joins TRBV6-2 or TRBV6-3 and TRBJ1-1; no clear D gene. This CDR3 spans 14 amino acids. CDR1 is MNHEY and CDR2 is SVGEGT in the germline V gene. V was cut by 8 bases and J by 2 bases, with 15 bases left in between. For the CDR3, the DNA is TGTGCCAGCGTTCCCTTAAATTCAAACACTGAAGCTTTCTTT. Translated: CASVPLNSNTEAFF.

The chain recombines TRBV29-1 with TRBJ2-3, with 14 bases identical to TRBD2. CDR3 length: 17 residues. Losses at the gene ends were 4 bases for V and 7 bases for J; bases not matched to a gene: 13. The germline CDR1 and CDR2 sequences are SQVTM and ANQGSEA. CDR3 bases: TGCAGCGTTGGAGGGACTAGCGGGGGCGGGCGGCGAAATACGCAGTATTTT. Encoded protein: CSVGGTSGGGRRNTQYF.

This clonotype was seen a handful of times. V usage is TRBV20-1 and J usage is TRBJ1-1, with D uncertain. The CDR3 spans 14 residues. Germline V lookup: CDR1 DFQATT, CDR2 SNEGSKA (reference sequence). V lost 4 bases and J lost 0, with 12 bases in between. As DNA, the CDR3 is TGCAGTGCTACTAAGGGAGATCTGAACACTGAAGCTTTCTTT. Amino acid sequence: CSATKGDLNTEAFF.

This clonotype was found a few times. The chain carries TRBV7-2 and TRBJ2-3; D could derive from TRBD1 or TRBD2 (5 bases each). The CDR3 is made up of 16 amino acids. Germline V gives CDR1 SGHTA, CDR2 FQGNSA. V lost 1 base, J lost 1 base, and 12 bases lay in between. CDR3 loop: CASSLGWQGRTDTQYF. DNA for the CDR3: TGTGCCAGCAGCTTAGGATGGCAGGGACGCACAGATACGCAGTATTTT.